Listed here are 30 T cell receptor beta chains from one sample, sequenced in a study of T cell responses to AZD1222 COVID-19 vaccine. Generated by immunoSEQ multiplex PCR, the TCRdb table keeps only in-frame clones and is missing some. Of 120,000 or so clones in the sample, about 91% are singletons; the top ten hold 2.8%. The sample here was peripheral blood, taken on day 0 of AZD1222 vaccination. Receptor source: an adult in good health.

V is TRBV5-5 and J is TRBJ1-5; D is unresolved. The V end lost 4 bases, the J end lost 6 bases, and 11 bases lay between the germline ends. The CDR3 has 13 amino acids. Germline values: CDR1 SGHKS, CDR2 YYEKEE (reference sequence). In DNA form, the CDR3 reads TGTGCCAGCAGCCCATGGGGTGGTCAGCCCCAGCATTTT. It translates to CASSPWGGQPQHF.

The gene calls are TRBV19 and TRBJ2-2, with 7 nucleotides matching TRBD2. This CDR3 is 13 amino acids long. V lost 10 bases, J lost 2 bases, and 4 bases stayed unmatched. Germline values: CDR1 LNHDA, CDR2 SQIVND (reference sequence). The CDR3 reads CATRGENTGELFF. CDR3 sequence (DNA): TGTGCCACCCGGGGGGAAAACACCGGGGAGCTGTTTTTT.

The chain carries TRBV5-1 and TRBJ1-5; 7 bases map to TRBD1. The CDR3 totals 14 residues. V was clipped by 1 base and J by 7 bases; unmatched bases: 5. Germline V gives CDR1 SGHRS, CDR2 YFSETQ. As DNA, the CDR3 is TGCGCCAGCAGCTTGTCAGGGGGGGACCAGCCCCAGCATTTT. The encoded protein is CASSLSGGDQPQHF.

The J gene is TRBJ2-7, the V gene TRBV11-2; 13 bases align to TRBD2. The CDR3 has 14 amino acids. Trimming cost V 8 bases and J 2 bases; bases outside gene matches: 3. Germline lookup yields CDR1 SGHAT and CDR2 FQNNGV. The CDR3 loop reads CASSGLAGAYEQYF. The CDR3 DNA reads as TGTGCCAGCTCTGGACTAGCGGGAGCCTACGAGCAGTACTTC.

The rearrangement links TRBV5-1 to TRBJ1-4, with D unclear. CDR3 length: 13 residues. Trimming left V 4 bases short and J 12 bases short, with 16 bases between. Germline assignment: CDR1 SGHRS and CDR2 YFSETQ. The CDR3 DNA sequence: TGCGCCAGCAGCCCCCGACGAAGTGGGGAACTGTTTTTT. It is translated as CASSPRRSGELFF.

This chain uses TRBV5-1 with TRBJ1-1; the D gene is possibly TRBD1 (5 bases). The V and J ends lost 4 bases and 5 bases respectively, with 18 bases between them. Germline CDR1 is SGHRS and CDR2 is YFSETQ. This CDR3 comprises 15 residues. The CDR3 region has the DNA TGCGCCAGCAGCCCACAGGCCCCGGGGCATACTGAAGCTTTCTTT. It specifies CASSPQAPGHTEAFF. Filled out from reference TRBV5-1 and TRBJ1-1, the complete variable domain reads KAGVTQTPRYLIKTRGQQVTLSCSPISGHRSVSWYQQTPGQGLQFLFEYFSETQRNKGNFPGRFSGRQFSNSRSEMNVSTLELGDSALYLCASSPQAPGHTEAFFGQGTRLTVV.

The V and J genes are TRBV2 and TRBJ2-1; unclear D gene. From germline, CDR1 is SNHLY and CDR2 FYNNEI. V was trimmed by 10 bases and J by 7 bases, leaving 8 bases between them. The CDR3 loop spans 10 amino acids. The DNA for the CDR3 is TGTGCCACGACGGGTAATGAGCAGTTCTTC. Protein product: CATTGNEQFF.

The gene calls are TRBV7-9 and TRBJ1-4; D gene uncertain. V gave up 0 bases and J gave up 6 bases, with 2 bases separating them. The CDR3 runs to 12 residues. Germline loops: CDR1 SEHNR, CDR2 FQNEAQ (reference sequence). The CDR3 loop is CASSLADEKLFF. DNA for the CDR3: TGTGCCAGCAGCTTAGCCGATGAAAAACTGTTTTTT.

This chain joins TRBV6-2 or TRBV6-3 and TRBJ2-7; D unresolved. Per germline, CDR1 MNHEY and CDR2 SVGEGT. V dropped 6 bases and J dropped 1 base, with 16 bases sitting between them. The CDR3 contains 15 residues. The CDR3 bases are TGTGCCAGCAGCCCACGGTTGGTGCGGTCCTACGAGCAGTACTTC. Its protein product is CASSPRLVRSYEQYF.

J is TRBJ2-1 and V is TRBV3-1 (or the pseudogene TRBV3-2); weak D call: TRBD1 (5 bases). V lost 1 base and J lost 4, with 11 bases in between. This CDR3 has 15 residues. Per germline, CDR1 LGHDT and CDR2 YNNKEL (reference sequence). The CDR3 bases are TGTGCCAGCAGCCAAGTTTCAGGGCCATACAATGAGCAGTTCTTC. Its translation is CASSQVSGPYNEQFF.

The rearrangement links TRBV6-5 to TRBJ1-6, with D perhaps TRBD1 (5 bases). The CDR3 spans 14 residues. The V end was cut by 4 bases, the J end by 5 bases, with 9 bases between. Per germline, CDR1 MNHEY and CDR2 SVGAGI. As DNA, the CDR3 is TGTGCCAGCAGTTTTCAGGGTGATAATTCACCCCTCCACTTT. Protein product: CASSFQGDNSPLHF.

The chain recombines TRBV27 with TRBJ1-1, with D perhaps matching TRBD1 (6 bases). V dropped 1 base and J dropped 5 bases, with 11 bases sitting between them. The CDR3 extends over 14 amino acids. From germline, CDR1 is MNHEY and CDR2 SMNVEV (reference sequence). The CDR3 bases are TGTGCCAGCAGTTTATGGGGGGCGCAAACTGAAGCTTTCTTT. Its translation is CASSLWGAQTEAFF.

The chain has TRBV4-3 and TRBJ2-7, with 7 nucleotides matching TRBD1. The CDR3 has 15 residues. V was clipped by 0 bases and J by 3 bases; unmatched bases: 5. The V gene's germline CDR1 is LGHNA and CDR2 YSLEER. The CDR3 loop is CASSQDPGQNYEQYF. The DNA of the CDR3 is TGCGCCAGCAGCCAAGATCCGGGACAGAACTACGAGCAGTACTTC.

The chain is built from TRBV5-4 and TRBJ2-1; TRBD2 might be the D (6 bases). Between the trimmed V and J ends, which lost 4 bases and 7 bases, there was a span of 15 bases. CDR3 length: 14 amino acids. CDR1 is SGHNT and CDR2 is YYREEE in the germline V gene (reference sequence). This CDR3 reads CASSLGLGWNEQFF. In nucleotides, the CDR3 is TGTGCCAGCAGCCTGGGACTTGGGTGGAATGAGCAGTTCTTC.

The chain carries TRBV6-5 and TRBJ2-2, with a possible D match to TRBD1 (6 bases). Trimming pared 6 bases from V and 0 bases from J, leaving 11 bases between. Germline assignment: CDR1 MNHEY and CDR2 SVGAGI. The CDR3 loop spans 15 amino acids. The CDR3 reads CASSDRSANTGELFF. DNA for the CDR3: TGTGCCAGCAGCGACAGGAGCGCGAACACCGGGGAGCTGTTTTTT.

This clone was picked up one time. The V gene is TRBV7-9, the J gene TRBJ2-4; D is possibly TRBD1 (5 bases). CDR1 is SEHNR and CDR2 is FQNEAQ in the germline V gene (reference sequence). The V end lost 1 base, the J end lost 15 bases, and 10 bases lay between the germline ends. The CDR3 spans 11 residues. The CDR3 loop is CASSLGQISYF. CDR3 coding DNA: TGTGCCAGCAGCTTAGGACAGATCTCGTACTTC.

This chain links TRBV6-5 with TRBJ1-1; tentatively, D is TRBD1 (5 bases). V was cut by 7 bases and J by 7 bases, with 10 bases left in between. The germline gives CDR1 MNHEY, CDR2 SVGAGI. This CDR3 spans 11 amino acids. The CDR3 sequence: CASTGGSEAFF. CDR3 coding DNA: TGTGCCAGCACCGGGGGGAGTGAAGCTTTCTTT.

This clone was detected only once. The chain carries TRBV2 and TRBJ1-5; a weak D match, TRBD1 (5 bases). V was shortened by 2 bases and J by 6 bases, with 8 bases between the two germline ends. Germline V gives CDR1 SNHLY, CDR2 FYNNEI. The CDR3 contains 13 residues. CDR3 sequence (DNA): TGTGCCAGCAGTGAAAGCAGGGCTCAGCCCCAGCATTTT. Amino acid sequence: CASSESRAQPQHF. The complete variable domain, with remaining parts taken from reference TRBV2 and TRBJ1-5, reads EPEVTQTPSHQVTQMGQEVILRCVPISNHLYFYWYRQILGQKVEFLVSFYNNEISEKSEIFDDQFSVERPDGSNFTLKIRSTKLEDSAMYFCASSESRAQPQHFGDGTRLSIL.

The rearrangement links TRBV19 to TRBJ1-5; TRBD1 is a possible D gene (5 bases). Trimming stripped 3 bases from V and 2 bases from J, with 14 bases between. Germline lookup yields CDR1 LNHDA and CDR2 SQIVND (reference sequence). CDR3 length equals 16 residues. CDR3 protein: CASSILEGLGNQPQHF. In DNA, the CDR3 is TGTGCCAGTAGTATTCTGGAGGGGTTAGGCAATCAGCCCCAGCATTTT.

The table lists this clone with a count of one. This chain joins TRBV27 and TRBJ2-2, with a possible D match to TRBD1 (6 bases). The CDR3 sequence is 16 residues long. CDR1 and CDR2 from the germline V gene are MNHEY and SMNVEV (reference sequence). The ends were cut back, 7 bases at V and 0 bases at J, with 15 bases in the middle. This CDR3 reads CASKIRTAANTGELFF. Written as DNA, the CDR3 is TGTGCCAGCAAGATCAGGACAGCAGCGAACACCGGGGAGCTGTTTTTT.

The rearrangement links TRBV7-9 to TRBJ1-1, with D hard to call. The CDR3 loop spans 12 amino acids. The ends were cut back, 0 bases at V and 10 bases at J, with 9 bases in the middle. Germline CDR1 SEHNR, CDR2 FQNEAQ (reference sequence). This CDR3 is CASSLAKDGAFF. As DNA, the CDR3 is TGTGCCAGCAGCTTAGCGAAGGATGGAGCTTTCTTT.

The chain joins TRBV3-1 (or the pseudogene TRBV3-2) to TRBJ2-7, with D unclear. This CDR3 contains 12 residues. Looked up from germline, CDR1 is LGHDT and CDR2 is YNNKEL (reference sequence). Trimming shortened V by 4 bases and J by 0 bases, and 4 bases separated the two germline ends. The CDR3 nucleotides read TGTGCCAGCAGCCTTAACTCCTACGAGCAGTACTTC. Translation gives CASSLNSYEQYF.

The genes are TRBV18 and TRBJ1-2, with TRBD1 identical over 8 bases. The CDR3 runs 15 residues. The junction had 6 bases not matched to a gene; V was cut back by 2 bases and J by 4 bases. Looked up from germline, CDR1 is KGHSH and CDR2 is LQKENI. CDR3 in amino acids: CASSPEDRAIYGYTF. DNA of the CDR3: TGTGCCAGCTCACCAGAGGACAGGGCCATCTATGGCTACACCTTC.

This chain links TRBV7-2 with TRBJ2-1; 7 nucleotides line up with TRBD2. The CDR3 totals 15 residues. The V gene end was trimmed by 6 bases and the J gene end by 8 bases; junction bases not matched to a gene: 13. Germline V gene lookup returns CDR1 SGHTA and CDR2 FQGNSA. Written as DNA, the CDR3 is TGTGCCAGCAGGTGGGTTGCGGGAGACACCTATGAGCAGTTCTTC. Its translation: CASRWVAGDTYEQFF.

The CDR3 region has the DNA TGCGCCAGCAGCCTAGCGGGAGAATCGTACAATGAGCAGTTCTTC. It yields the protein CASSLAGESYNEQFF. This chain links TRBV10-1 with TRBJ2-1, with 10 bases identical to TRBD2. From germline, CDR1 is WNHNN and CDR2 SYGVQD (reference sequence). The CDR3 covers 15 residues. V dropped 6 bases and J dropped 4; count of bases not matched to a gene: 6.

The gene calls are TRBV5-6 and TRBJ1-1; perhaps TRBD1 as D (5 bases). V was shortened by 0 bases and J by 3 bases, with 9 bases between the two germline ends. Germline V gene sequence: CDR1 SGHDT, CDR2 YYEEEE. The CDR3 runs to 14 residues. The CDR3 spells CASSLVQAYTEAFF. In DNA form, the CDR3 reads TGTGCCAGCAGCTTGGTACAGGCGTACACTGAAGCTTTCTTT.

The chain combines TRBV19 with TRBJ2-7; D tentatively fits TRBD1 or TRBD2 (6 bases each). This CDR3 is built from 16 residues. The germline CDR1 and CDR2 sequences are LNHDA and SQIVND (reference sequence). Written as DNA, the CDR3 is TGTCACTGCGGGGACAACATAATATCTGTCCTCTACGAGCAGTACTTC. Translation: CHCGDNIISVLYEQYF. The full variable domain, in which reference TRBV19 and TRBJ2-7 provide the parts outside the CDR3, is DGGITQSPKYLFRKEGQNVTLSCEQNLNHDAMYWYRQDPGQGLRLIYYSQIVNDFQKGDIAEGYSVSREKKESFPLTVTSAQKNPTAFYLCHCGDNIISVLYEQYFGPGTRLTVT.

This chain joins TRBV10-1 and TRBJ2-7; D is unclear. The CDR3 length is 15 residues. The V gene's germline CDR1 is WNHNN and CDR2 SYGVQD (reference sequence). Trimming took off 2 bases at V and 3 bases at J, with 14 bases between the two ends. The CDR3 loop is CASSEMLPTLYEQYF. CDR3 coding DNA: TGCGCCAGCAGTGAGATGCTCCCTACCCTCTACGAGCAGTACTTC.

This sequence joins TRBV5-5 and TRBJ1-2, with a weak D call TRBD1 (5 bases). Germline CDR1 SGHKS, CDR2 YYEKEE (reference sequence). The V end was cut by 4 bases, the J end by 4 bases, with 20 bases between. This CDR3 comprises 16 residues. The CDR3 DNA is TGTGCCAGCAGCCCACCTCGGGGCCGAAATATCTATGGCTACACCTTC. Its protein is CASSPPRGRNIYGYTF.

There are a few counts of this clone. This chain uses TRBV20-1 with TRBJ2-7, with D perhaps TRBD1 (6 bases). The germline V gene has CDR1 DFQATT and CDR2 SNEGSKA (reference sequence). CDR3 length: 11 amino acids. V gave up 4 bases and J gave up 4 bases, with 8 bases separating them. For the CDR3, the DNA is TGCAGTGCTACCACAGGGTACGAGCAGTACTTC. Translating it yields CSATTGYEQYF.